These 32 T cell receptor beta chains share one sample of origin, sequenced in a study of beta chain features in type 1 diabetes. As every portion of the isolated RNA was reverse transcribed, the sequencing read expressed TCRB transcripts. Data came from immunoSEQ multiplex PCR; TCRdb stores just in-frame clones and leaves some out. The table lists about 180,000 clones, about an eighth of them singletons. The specimen sequenced was central memory CD4+ T cells from blood. The source of these receptors is a woman aged 18-35 years in good health.

The chain carries TRBV6-6 and TRBJ2-7, with a tentative D call TRBD2 (6 bases). There are 15 residues in the CDR3. Trimming took off 6 bases at V and 1 base at J, with 16 bases between the two ends. The germline V gene encodes CDR1 MNHNY and CDR2 SVGAGI (reference sequence). As DNA, the CDR3 is TGTGCCAGCAGGTCCCCGGGACTGGCTTCCTACGAGCAGTACTTC. Protein: CASRSPGLASYEQYF.

V is TRBV4-2 and J is TRBJ2-3, with 7 bases matching TRBD1. Germline V lookup: CDR1 LGHNA, CDR2 YNFKEQ. This CDR3 region has 15 residues. J lost 3 bases, V lost 6 bases, and 9 bases had no gene match. This CDR3 is CASRRDRASTDTQYF. The CDR3 nucleotides are TGTGCCAGCAGACGGGACAGAGCTTCGACAGATACGCAGTATTTT.

The J gene is TRBJ1-5, the V gene TRBV19, with D perhaps TRBD1 (6 bases). This CDR3 has 16 amino acids. Trimming removed 4 bases from V and 5 bases from J, with 18 bases in between. Germline lookup yields CDR1 LNHDA and CDR2 SQIVND (reference sequence). The CDR3 protein is CASSTQTGISDQPQHF. The CDR3 region has the DNA TGTGCCAGTAGTACTCAAACAGGGATTAGTGATCAGCCCCAGCATTTT. The full variable domain, with the rest looked up from reference TRBV19 and TRBJ1-5, is DGGITQSPKYLFRKEGQNVTLSCEQNLNHDAMYWYRQDPGQGLRLIYYSQIVNDFQKGDIAEGYSVSREKKESFPLTVTSAQKNPTAFYLCASSTQTGISDQPQHFGDGTRLSIL.

The genes are TRBV2 and TRBJ2-5; the D gene is possibly TRBD2 (6 bases). The CDR3 is made up of 16 amino acids. Per the germline V gene, CDR1 is SNHLY and CDR2 is FYNNEI. V lost 4 bases to trimming and J lost 4 bases, with 19 bases between them. CDR3 bases: TGTGCCAGCAGTGGAGGTCCGGGGGTCAGGATAGAGACCCAGTACTTC. Its protein product is CASSGGPGVRIETQYF. Complete variable domain (other parts from reference TRBV2 and TRBJ2-5): EPEVTQTPSHQVTQMGQEVILRCVPISNHLYFYWYRQILGQKVEFLVSFYNNEISEKSEIFDDQFSVERPDGSNFTLKIRSTKLEDSAMYFCASSGGPGVRIETQYFGPGTRLLVL.

This clone was found a few times. The chain has TRBV6-5 and TRBJ2-1, with 10 bases matching TRBD1. This CDR3 has 14 residues. From germline, CDR1 is MNHEY and CDR2 SVGAGI. Trimming at V came to 4 bases and at J to 9 bases, leaving 6 bases not matched to a gene. The CDR3 nucleotides read TGTGCCAGCAGTTCCCGGGACAGGGGTGTTGAGCAGTTCTTC. Its translation is CASSSRDRGVEQFF.

The V call is TRBV7-9, the J call TRBJ2-5, with TRBD1 as a possible D gene (6 bases). Germline V CDR1 and CDR2: SEHNR, FQNEAQ (reference sequence). The CDR3 contains 13 residues. V lost 5 bases and J lost 4, with 11 bases in between. CDR3 region: CASSATGRETQYF. For the CDR3, the DNA is TGTGCCAGCAGCGCAACAGGGCGAGAGACCCAGTACTTC. The whole variable domain, remainder taken from reference TRBV7-9 and TRBJ2-5, is DTGVSQNPRHKITKRGQNVTFRCDPISEHNRLYWYRQTLGQGPEFLTYFQNEAQLEKSRLLSDRFSAERPKGSFSTLEIQRTEQGDSAMYLCASSATGRETQYFGPGTRLLVL.

This clone was detected a few times. V and J are TRBV29-1 and TRBJ2-3; tentatively, D is TRBD2 (7 bases). The CDR3 runs 13 residues. Germline lookup yields CDR1 SQVTM and CDR2 ANQGSEA. Trimming cost V 4 bases and J 3 bases, with 11 bases left between them. CDR3 loop: CSVVGGLTDTQYF. CDR3 sequence (DNA): TGCAGCGTTGTGGGGGGGCTGACAGATACGCAGTATTTT.

This clone was counted only a few times. The chain has TRBV2 and TRBJ2-5; 8 nucleotides align to TRBD2. Germline-derived CDR1 and CDR2 are SNHLY and FYNNEI. V trimming: 4 bases; J trimming: 5 bases; junction bases outside the gene matches: 6. CDR3 size: 14 residues. The CDR3 region is CASSAREGFETQYF. In DNA, the CDR3 is TGTGCCAGCAGTGCCCGGGAGGGCTTTGAGACCCAGTACTTC.

CDR3 DNA sequence: TGTGCCAGCAGTTACACCGACAGGGCGGAGCAGTTCTTC. Translation: CASSYTDRAEQFF. The J gene is TRBJ2-1, the V gene TRBV6-6; 7 bases fit TRBD1. The germline V gene encodes CDR1 MNHNY and CDR2 SVGAGI (reference sequence). The junction had 5 bases not matched to a gene; V was cut back by 2 bases and J by 10 bases. CDR3 length: 13 residues.

The chain uses TRBV9 and TRBJ1-2, with D hard to call. CDR1 is SGDLS and CDR2 is YYNGEE in the germline V gene. V was cut by 4 bases and J by 0 bases, with 7 bases left in between. The CDR3 is 13 amino acids. The DNA of the CDR3 is TGTGCCAGCAGCTTAGACACTAACTATGGCTACACCTTC. The encoded protein is CASSLDTNYGYTF.

This clone showed up just a few times. The chain employs TRBV28 and TRBJ2-7, with 11 nucleotides matching TRBD1. The CDR3 totals 15 residues. The V and J ends lost 5 bases and 3 bases, in that order; junction bases with no gene match: 6. Germline V gene data show CDR1 as MDHEN and CDR2 as SYDVKM. The CDR3 nucleotides are TGTGCCAGCAGTGCCCCCGGGACAGGGGGCTACGAGCAGTACTTC. Residues: CASSAPGTGGYEQYF.

A few counts support this clone. This chain uses TRBV5-1 with TRBJ2-7; unclear D gene. Trimming pared 3 bases from V and 6 bases from J, leaving 19 bases between. This CDR3 contains 15 residues. The germline V gene encodes CDR1 SGHRS and CDR2 YFSETQ. CDR3 protein: CASSSTSSKDTEQYF. CDR3 nucleotide sequence: TGCGCCAGCAGCTCAACTTCATCTAAAGATACCGAGCAGTACTTC.

The V gene is TRBV7-2, the J gene TRBJ1-2, with 10 bases aligning to TRBD1. CDR3 length equals 14 residues. J lost 4 bases, V lost 3 bases, and 2 bases had no gene match. The germline V gene has CDR1 SGHTA and CDR2 FQGNSA. The CDR3 sequence: CASSLDRGFYGYTF. The CDR3 nucleotides read TGTGCCAGCAGCTTGGACAGGGGGTTCTATGGCTACACCTTC.

The V gene is TRBV10-3, the J gene TRBJ2-5, with TRBD1 as a possible D gene (5 bases). The CDR3 spans 13 residues. V was cut by 4 bases and J by 2 bases, with 8 bases left in between. From germline, CDR1 is ENHRY and CDR2 SYGVKD. Here the CDR3 reads CAISGKGQETQYF. Here the CDR3 DNA reads TGTGCCATCAGTGGCAAGGGGCAAGAGACCCAGTACTTC.

The V call is TRBV20-1, the J call TRBJ2-5; a weak D match, TRBD1 (6 bases). This CDR3 spans 11 amino acids. From germline, CDR1 is DFQATT and CDR2 SNEGSKA (reference sequence). Trimming shortened V by 6 bases and J by 5 bases, and 10 bases separated the two germline ends. The CDR3 coding sequence is TGCAGTGCCCTGCAGGGGGAGACCCAGTACTTC. Its protein is CSALQGETQYF.

This clone turned up a few times. CDR3 amino acids: CASSRLGELFF. The DNA for the CDR3 is TGTGCCAGCAGTCGACTAGGGGAGCTGTTTTTT. This chain links TRBV6-5 with TRBJ2-2; a possible D gene is TRBD2 (5 bases). CDR1 and CDR2 (germline): MNHEY, SVGAGI. This CDR3 is built from 11 residues. Trimming shortened V by 5 bases and J by 8 bases, and 6 bases separated the two germline ends.

This clone has more than one count but fewer than ten. Here the CDR3 DNA reads TGTGCCAGCAGCCTACAGGGATACAATGAGCAGTTCTTC. Translation: CASSLQGYNEQFF. The chain uses TRBV11-2 and TRBJ2-1; D is possibly TRBD1 (6 bases). The CDR3 is made up of 13 amino acids. The ends were cut back, 5 bases at V and 4 bases at J, with 9 bases in the middle. Germline CDR1 is SGHAT and CDR2 is FQNNGV. Using reference TRBV11-2 and TRBJ2-1 for the parts outside the CDR3, the full variable domain is EAGVAQSPRYKIIEKRQSVAFWCNPISGHATLYWYQQILGQGPKLLIQFQNNGVVDDSQLPKDRFSAERLKGVDSTLKIQPAKLEDSAVYLCASSLQGYNEQFFGPGTRLTVL.

This clone has more than one count but fewer than ten. The chain employs TRBV6-5 and TRBJ2-1; 9 positions match TRBD2. The CDR3 has 15 residues. The V and J ends lost 6 bases and 4 bases, in that order; junction bases with no gene match: 7. CDR1 and CDR2 (germline): MNHEY, SVGAGI. The CDR3 nucleotides read TGTGCCAGCAGCCCCAGCGGGAGGCCATACAATGAGCAGTTCTTC. It is translated as CASSPSGRPYNEQFF.

The chain uses TRBV6-5 and TRBJ2-2; 11 nucleotides agree with TRBD2. J was trimmed by 5 bases and V by 4 bases; bases with no gene match: 3. The CDR3 runs 15 residues. Germline V lookup: CDR1 MNHEY, CDR2 SVGAGI. The CDR3 nucleotides are TGTGCCAGCAGTTTTAGCGGGAGGGGAACCGGGGAGCTGTTTTTT. Its protein product is CASSFSGRGTGELFF.

This clone was seen repeatedly, ten times or more. The chain recombines TRBV19 with TRBJ2-1, with TRBD2 identical over 8 bases. The CDR3 is 14 residues long. Germline assignment: CDR1 LNHDA and CDR2 SQIVND (reference sequence). The V segment lost 7 bases and the J segment 5 bases; nucleotides outside the gene matches: 7. The chain's CDR3 is CASTTTSGNNEQFF. In DNA form, the CDR3 reads TGTGCCAGTACCACTACTAGCGGCAACAATGAGCAGTTCTTC.

This clone was detected a few times. The V call is TRBV7-9, the J call TRBJ1-1; maybe TRBD1 (5 bases). The CDR3 is 14 residues long. Between the trimmed V and J ends, which lost 1 base and 3 bases, there was a span of 9 bases. CDR1 SEHNR and CDR2 FQNEAQ come from the germline V gene (reference sequence). Here the CDR3 reads CASSLEGRDTEAFF. In DNA, the CDR3 is TGTGCCAGCAGCTTAGAGGGGAGGGACACTGAAGCTTTCTTT.

This clone has just a few counts. This sequence joins TRBV4-3 and TRBJ2-7; possible D gene TRBD2, 5 bases. Germline lookup yields CDR1 LGHNA and CDR2 YSLEER. V shed 2 bases and J shed 10 bases, with 18 bases lying between them. This CDR3 region has 14 residues. CDR3 residues: CASSQRESTGSQYF. The CDR3 DNA follows: TGCGCCAGCAGCCAAAGGGAATCTACGGGGAGTCAGTACTTC.

CDR3 nucleotide sequence: TGCGCCAGCAGCTTGGCCTTAGGACCGGGGACTTACGAGCAGTACTTC. Residues: CASSLALGPGTYEQYF. This sequence joins TRBV5-1 and TRBJ2-7, with a tentative D call TRBD2 (6 bases). Trimming removed 0 bases from V and 4 bases from J, with 17 bases in between. The CDR3 runs to 16 residues. The germline V gene encodes CDR1 SGHRS and CDR2 YFSETQ.

The sample holds a few counts of this clone. J is TRBJ1-5 and V is TRBV30; a weak D match, TRBD1 (6 bases). Germline V gene sequence: CDR1 GTSNPN, CDR2 SVGIG (reference sequence). The CDR3 length is 12 residues. V dropped 4 bases and J dropped 8 bases, with 12 bases sitting between them. The CDR3 DNA sequence: TGTGCCTGGAACAGGGCTACGGAGCCCCAGCATTTT. This gives the protein CAWNRATEPQHF.

J is TRBJ2-1 and V is TRBV5-1; D may be TRBD2 (6 bases). The CDR3 is 15 amino acids. The V end lost 0 bases, the J end lost 0 bases, and 7 bases lay between the germline ends. In germline, CDR1 is SGHRS, CDR2 YFSETQ. DNA of the CDR3: TGCGCCAGCAGCTTGGCAGCGGGCTCCTACAATGAGCAGTTCTTC. This translates into CASSLAAGSYNEQFF.

The chain carries TRBV7-9 and TRBJ2-7, with 7 positions matching TRBD1. The CDR3 contains 14 residues. J gave up 5 bases and V 5 bases, and 9 bases lay outside the gene matches. Germline-derived CDR1 and CDR2 are SEHNR and FQNEAQ (reference sequence). DNA of the CDR3: TGTGCCAGCAGCCGCCCCGAAGGGGGCGACGAGCAGTACTTC. Translating gives CASSRPEGGDEQYF.

This clone was observed a few times. The CDR3 protein is CASSPPGVSYEQYF. As DNA, the CDR3 is TGTGCCAGCTCACCACCAGGGGTTTCCTACGAGCAGTACTTC. The gene calls are TRBV18 and TRBJ2-7; tentative D call: TRBD1 (5 bases). Per the germline V gene, CDR1 is KGHSH and CDR2 is LQKENI. The CDR3 length is 14 residues. Between the trimmed V and J ends, which lost 0 bases and 1 base, there was a span of 7 bases.

V is TRBV30 and J is TRBJ2-7; 9 nucleotides agree with TRBD2. Germline V gene data show CDR1 as GTSNPN and CDR2 as SVGIG (reference sequence). With V trimmed by 2 bases and J by 0 bases, 5 bases remained unmatched. This CDR3 is 15 amino acids long. The CDR3 region has the DNA TGTGCCTGGAGTAGCGGGAGGCTCGGCTCCTACGAGCAGTACTTC. It translates to CAWSSGRLGSYEQYF. Drawing the rest from reference TRBV30 and TRBJ2-7, the complete variable domain is SQTIHQWPATLVQPVGSPLSLECTVEGTSNPNLYWYRQAAGRGLQLLFYSVGIGQISSEVPQNLSASRPQDRQFILSSKKLLLSDSGFYLCAWSSGRLGSYEQYFGPGTRLTVT.

This clone was detected only a few times. This chain joins TRBV19 and TRBJ1-5; D is perhaps TRBD1 (6 bases). The germline V and J ends were trimmed by 5 bases and 0 bases, with 17 bases remaining between them. This CDR3 has 17 residues. The germline V gene has CDR1 LNHDA and CDR2 SQIVND (reference sequence). The DNA for the CDR3 is TGTGCCAGTAGTGTAAACCGGGACACATATAGCAATCAGCCCCAGCATTTT. Protein product: CASSVNRDTYSNQPQHF.

This clone has more than one count but fewer than ten. The chain has TRBV14 and TRBJ2-6, with 9 bases identical to TRBD1. CDR3 length: 18 residues. The germline V gene encodes CDR1 SGHDN and CDR2 FVKESK. V shed 4 bases and J 0 bases; nucleotides not matched to a gene: 7. The DNA of the CDR3 is TGTGCCAGCAGCCGGTCGGGACAGGGTGCCTCTGGGGCCAACGTCCTGACTTTC. Translation: CASSRSGQGASGANVLTF.

A word on this clone: One end of the junction does not line up with germline, which may come from a read error. Other nucleotide sequences from this sample produce the same CDR3. The chain joins TRBV5-1 to TRBJ1-2; 9 bases are a match to TRBD1. The CDR3 consists of 11 residues. Per the germline V gene, CDR1 is SGHRS and CDR2 is YFSETQ. CDR3 bases: TGTGCCAGCAGCTTGCGCCGGGACAGGGCCTTC. It encodes CASSLRRDRAF.

The chain recombines TRBV4-2 with TRBJ2-1; no definite D call. The V gene lost 3 bases and the J gene lost 10 bases, with 13 bases spanning the gap. The CDR3 loop spans 13 amino acids. In germline, CDR1 is LGHNA, CDR2 YNFKEQ. This chain's CDR3 is CASSQSARWEQFF. The CDR3 nucleotides read TGTGCCAGCAGCCAGTCTGCGCGTTGGGAGCAGTTCTTC.